This T cell receptor (beta chain) stems from a study of cytotoxic CD8 clonotypes in ibrutinib-treated CLL. In the study overall: A median roughly twelve months of treatment, range 6 to 36, preceded the collection of response samples.

Depth targeted 1 in 200,000 to 1 in 1 million T cells, averaging approximately 10x coverage per clonotype. Clones were sequenced by immunoSEQ multiplex PCR, and TCRdb holds only the in-frame ones, with some missing. The sample includes about 39,000 clones, 55% to 80% of them seen just once. Findings and caveats of the study: In comparison with age-matched healthy donors, baseline clonality was higher and tracked circulating CD8+ T-cell counts.

A remark on this clone: Its antigen remains unknown.

Germline CDR1 SEHNR, CDR2 FQNEAQ (reference sequence). Trimming pared 7 bases from V and 2 bases from J, leaving 12 bases between. The CDR3 spans 13 residues. This specimen consisted of PBMCs, obtained at disease progression, from a patient treated with ibrutinib. This TCR was recovered from a human donor with chronic lymphocytic leukemia. The rearrangement uses TRBV7-9 and TRBJ2-7, with D uncertain. The CDR3, as DNA: TGTGCCAGCACCCAAGAGGACGCCTACGAGCAGTACTTC. This translates into CASTQEDAYEQYF.